One sample yielded the 6 T cell receptor beta chains listed below, sequenced in a study of blood T cell repertoires in COVID-19. The repertoire was sequenced with immunoSEQ multiplex PCR; TCRdb's copy has only in-frame clones and lacks some. The sample shows approximately 290,000 clones, 70% to 90% of them seen only once. The sequencing sample was made of PBMCs or T cells enriched from blood (not recorded which). The receptors were gathered from a woman in her twenties or thirties who had recovered from COVID-19.

The V gene is TRBV24-1, the J gene TRBJ1-6, with a tentative D call TRBD1 (6 bases). Trimming pared 4 bases from V and 6 bases from J, leaving 9 bases between. From germline, CDR1 is KGHDR and CDR2 SFDVKD. CDR3 length: 14 amino acids. The CDR3 spells CATSEGQVNSPLHF. The CDR3 DNA reads as TGTGCCACCAGTGAGGGACAAGTTAATTCACCCCTCCACTTT.

This rearrangement joins TRBV28 to TRBJ1-3; 8 nucleotides match TRBD1. This CDR3 is 15 amino acids long. V gave up 8 bases and J gave up 8 bases; unmatched junction bases: 14. CDR1 MDHEN and CDR2 SYDVKM come from the germline V gene. The CDR3 spells CASVSGGRGTDTIYF. Written as DNA, the CDR3 is TGTGCCAGCGTCTCAGGGGGCCGGGGTACTGACACCATATATTTT. The full variable domain, completed using reference TRBV28 and TRBJ1-3, is DVKVTQSSRYLVKRTGEKVFLECVQDMDHENMFWYRQDPGLGLRLIYFSYDVKMKEKGDIPEGYSVSREKKERFSLILESASTNQTSMYLCASVSGGRGTDTIYFGEGSWLTVV.

The rearrangement links TRBV3-1 (or the pseudogene TRBV3-2) to TRBJ2-3, with TRBD1 identical over 10 bases. CDR1 and CDR2 from the germline V gene are LGHDT and YNNKEL (reference sequence). This CDR3 has 16 residues. V was pared by 4 bases and J by 2 bases, with 6 bases of the junction left unmatched. CDR3 DNA sequence: TGTGCCAGCAGCCCCAGGACAGGGGGATCCACAGATACGCAGTATTTT. It translates to CASSPRTGGSTDTQYF.

The chain carries TRBV3-1 (or the pseudogene TRBV3-2) and TRBJ1-1, with 7 bases lining up with TRBD1. With 4 bases clipped from V and 0 bases from J, the junction kept 5 bases outside the gene matches. The CDR3 is 15 amino acids. Looked up from germline, CDR1 is LGHDT and CDR2 is YNNKEL (reference sequence). The DNA for the CDR3 is TGTGCCAGCAGCCTCTCGGACAGGCTGAACACTGAAGCTTTCTTT. Protein: CASSLSDRLNTEAFF.

This chain links TRBV4-1 with TRBJ1-5; 7 nucleotides align to TRBD1. This CDR3 region has 16 residues. After removal of 0 bases from V and 5 bases from J, the junction contained 7 bases not matched to a gene. Germline V lookup: CDR1 MGHRA, CDR2 YSYEKL. CDR3 residues: CASSQDSSGGYQPQHF. In DNA form, the CDR3 reads TGCGCCAGCAGCCAAGACTCGTCAGGGGGATATCAGCCCCAGCATTTT.

In this sample, this clone turned up once. The chain links TRBV5-1 to TRBJ1-1, with D maybe TRBD1 (6 bases). The germline gives CDR1 SGHRS, CDR2 YFSETQ. CDR3 length equals 12 residues. Trimming took off 4 bases at V and 6 bases at J, with 10 bases between the two ends. CDR3 nucleotides: TGCGCCAGCAGCCGGGACAAGGCTGAAGCTTTCTTT. Protein: CASSRDKAEAFF.